A selection of T cell receptor beta chains follows, all from one sample in a study of radiation and T cells in renal cell carcinoma. Only in-frame clones appear in the TCRdb table, and some are missing; sequencing was by immunoSEQ multiplex PCR. The sample has about 78,000 clones, around 89% seen once; the top ten hold roughly 6%. The starting material was blood, obtained from a patient whose treatment included radiotherapy and nephrectomy. Every receptor here comes from a woman between 65 and 79 years old with renal cell carcinoma. Each CDR3 is given with its conserved first and last residue. The D gene is left open where the match is weak. Not all rows give a size; the values are once, few, many and, for expanded clones, a class.

j_gene: TRBJ1-1; abundance: once; v_gene: TRBV5-4; d_gene: .; CDR3nt: TGTGCCAGCAGCTTAAGGACGGAGATGAACACTGAAGCTTTCTTT; CDR3aa: CASSLRTEMNTEAFF
j_gene: TRBJ2-7; abundance: once; v_gene: TRBV25-1; d_gene: TRBD1; CDR3nt: TGTGCCAGCCATGATAGACAGGGTAGGCACGAGCAGTACTTC; CDR3aa: CASHDRQGRHEQYF
j_gene: TRBJ1-4; abundance: once; v_gene: TRBV28; d_gene: .; CDR3nt: TGTGCCAGCAGTTTTCAGGGAAGGAATGAAAAACTGTTTTTT; CDR3aa: CASSFQGRNEKLFF
j_gene: TRBJ2-7; abundance: .; v_gene: TRBV4-1; d_gene: .; CDR3nt: TGCGCCAGCAGCCAAACCCACGGCCCGCTCTACGAGCAGTACTTC; CDR3aa: CASSQTHGPLYEQYF
j_gene: TRBJ1-4; abundance: .; v_gene: TRBV2; d_gene: .; CDR3nt: TGTGCCAGCAAAGAGTCAACCACAACTAATGAAAAACTGTTTTTT; CDR3aa: CASKESTTTNEKLFF
j_gene: TRBJ1-2; abundance: .; v_gene: TRBV7-6; d_gene: .; CDR3nt: TGTGCTACCGGGTGGGGGTATGGCTACACCTTC; CDR3aa: CATGWGYGYTF
j_gene: TRBJ1-1; abundance: .; v_gene: TRBV5-4; d_gene: .; CDR3nt: TGTGCCAGCAGCTTGGTGGGGGGTGAGAGAGCTTTCTTT; CDR3aa: CASSLVGGERAFF
j_gene: TRBJ2-5; abundance: .; v_gene: TRBV11-3; d_gene: TRBD2; CDR3nt: TGTGCCAGCAGCCCAACTAGCGGCGGGGAGACCCAGTACTTC; CDR3aa: CASSPTSGGETQYF
j_gene: TRBJ2-2; abundance: once; v_gene: TRBV28; d_gene: .; CDR3nt: TGTGCCAGCACCCTCGTGAGCACCGGGGAGCTGTTTTTT; CDR3aa: CASTLVSTGELFF
j_gene: TRBJ2-1; abundance: .; v_gene: TRBV6-6; d_gene: .; CDR3nt: TGTGCCAGCAGTGACCAAGTCAATGAGCAGTTCTTC; CDR3aa: CASSDQVNEQFF
j_gene: TRBJ2-5; abundance: .; v_gene: TRBV5-1; d_gene: TRBD2; CDR3nt: TGCGCCAGCAGCTTGGGACTAGCGGAACAAGAGACCCAGTACTTC; CDR3aa: CASSLGLAEQETQYF
j_gene: TRBJ1-5; abundance: .; v_gene: TRBV19; d_gene: .; CDR3nt: TGTGCCAGTAGTCAGACGGCAGATAGCAATCAGCCCCAGCATTTT; CDR3aa: CASSQTADSNQPQHF
j_gene: TRBJ2-1; abundance: .; v_gene: TRBV4-3; d_gene: TRBD2; CDR3nt: TGCGCCAGCAGCCAAGATTGGGGCCGGGGGGGCCTCAATGAGCAGTTCTTC; CDR3aa: CASSQDWGRGGLNEQFF
j_gene: TRBJ2-5; abundance: .; v_gene: TRBV4-1; d_gene: TRBD2; CDR3nt: TGCGCCAGCAGCCAAGTAACTAGCGGGGGGAAGTACCAAGAGACCCAGTACTTC; CDR3aa: CASSQVTSGGKYQETQYF
j_gene: TRBJ1-5; abundance: .; v_gene: TRBV10-3; d_gene: .; CDR3nt: TGTGCCATCAGTGAGTCGGGGGGAGATCAGCCCCAGCATTTT; CDR3aa: CAISESGGDQPQHF
j_gene: TRBJ2-5; abundance: few; v_gene: TRBV6-1; d_gene: .; CDR3nt: TGTGCCAGCGGGGAGTACCAAGAGACCCAGTACTTC; CDR3aa: CASGEYQETQYF
j_gene: TRBJ1-4; abundance: .; v_gene: TRBV11-3; d_gene: TRBD1; CDR3nt: TGTGCCAGCAGCTTACGGACCTCAGGGACAGCAACTAATGAAAAACTGTTTTTT; CDR3aa: CASSLRTSGTATNEKLFF
j_gene: TRBJ1-5; abundance: .; v_gene: TRBV5-5; d_gene: .; CDR3nt: TGTGCCAGCAGCTTACGGCAGGTCAATCAGCCCCAGCATTTT; CDR3aa: CASSLRQVNQPQHF
j_gene: TRBJ1-2; abundance: .; v_gene: TRBV9; d_gene: TRBD1; CDR3nt: TGTGCCAGCAGCGCGGGACAGGGGACTTTCTATGGCTACACCTTC; CDR3aa: CASSAGQGTFYGYTF
j_gene: TRBJ2-1; abundance: .; v_gene: TRBV6-1; d_gene: TRBD1; CDR3nt: TGTGCCAGCCAGAGACAGGGGGTCCATGAGCAGTTCTTC; CDR3aa: CASQRQGVHEQFF
j_gene: TRBJ1-6; abundance: .; v_gene: TRBV7-2; d_gene: .; CDR3nt: TGTGCCAGCAGCACCCAGGGATCCGATTCACCCCTCCACTTT; CDR3aa: CASSTQGSDSPLHF
j_gene: TRBJ2-5; abundance: .; v_gene: TRBV2; d_gene: TRBD1; CDR3nt: TGTGCCAGCAGCAGGGACAGGGAAGAGACCCAGTACTTC; CDR3aa: CASSRDREETQYF
j_gene: TRBJ2-3; abundance: .; v_gene: TRBV10-3; d_gene: .; CDR3nt: TGTGCCATCAGTGAAACGAGCACAGATACGCAGTATTTT; CDR3aa: CAISETSTDTQYF